This T cell receptor (beta chain) was identified during a study of metastatic and nonmetastatic thyroid tumors (dated by TCRdb to about 2020). Study-level background: The researchers compared repertoires between peripheral blood samples and tumor or nodule tissue samples from patients with malignant or benign thyroid disease.

This clone occurred many times. This clone's antigen is unknown. Base qualities are not provided; no much larger clone lies one nucleotide away. No treatment had been received by any patient before thyroid surgery. Using T-cell receptor beta sequencing, the study looked back at clinical samples from patients collected from the early 2010s to the late 2010s. Library generation was performed with PCR. Sequencer: Illumina HiSeq 4000. High-throughput sequencing was used to profile the CDR3 region of the TCR beta-chain in every patient. Under the source paper's analysis protocol: The researchers built a classifier to tell apart papillary thyroid cancer patients with distant metastasis, based on CDR3 differences among clinicopathological groups. Repertoire diversity was assessed with the Shannon index, and tumor-blood repertoire similarity with the Morisita-Horn index. In TCRdb, the public reads were trimmed at Q25 with fastp and aligned with MiXCR, with productive beta chains retained. These V and J calls rely on TCRdb rather than the paper's analysis. Recorded for this sample are approximately 20,000 clones; over 10% of them occurred a single time. The ten largest clones take up approximately 24% of the sample.

For CDR1 and CDR2, the germline V gene lists ENHRY and SYGVKD. The CDR3 runs 15 amino acids, cysteine and phenylalanine included. This entry keeps only the CDR3 DNA: 45 bases, framed from base 1. For this chain, trimming is 4 bases at the V end and 5 bases at the J end, and the number of junction bases without a gene match is 4. Overall results and qualifications from the work: TCR beta diversity was reported as significantly higher in malignant tumors than in benign nodules, in both blood and tumor samples.

The chain uses TRBV10-3 and TRBJ2-1, with TRBD2 matching 11 junction bases. Sequencing used blood. This TCR was recovered from a female donor with papillary thyroid cancer or a benign thyroid nodule (not recorded which). Some clones in this sample may be carry-over from other donors' samples. The base sequence is TGTGCCATCAGTGTAGCGGGAGGGCCTAACAATGAGCAGTTCTTC. It specifies CAISVAGGPNNEQFF.